This TCR beta chain was identified during a study of tumor and adjacent non-tumor tissue in lung cancer. General observations from the study: Tumor TCR diversity, when higher, was linked to shorter survival. Significantly higher TCR diversity was found in tumor than normal lung.

No cell sorting was done before RNA was extracted from the tissue. A modified ARM-PCR protocol with three rounds of nested PCR amplified TCRbeta. Via MiXCR, TCRdb re-called the multiplex PCR reads, giving one row per CDR3 protein. Altogether more than 85,000 distinct CDR3 sequences are present, around two thirds being singletons, with the ten largest covering about 16%. A remark on this clonotype: Its antigen is currently unknown. A read error may produce the germline difference seen at one junction end.

Germline V gives CDR1 MDHEN, CDR2 SYDVKM. There are 15 residues in the CDR3. V is TRBV28 and J is TRBJ2-5; D gene uncertain. Source material: lung tumor tissue. The TCR was taken from a man in his 70s with non-small cell lung cancer. The CDR3 loop is CAGSSYSWGQETQYF. CDR3 nucleotides: TGTGCCGGCAGTTCATACAGTTGGGGCCAAGAGACCCAGTACTTC.